This T cell receptor beta chain was captured by sequencing in a study of T cells after yellow fever vaccination. V was cut by 6 bases and J by 7 bases, with 7 bases left in between. The CDR3 has 12 amino acids. Germline CDR1 reads MNHEY; CDR2 reads SVGAGI. MiXCR was run by TCRdb on the 5' RACE reads, yielding one entry per CDR3 protein. Of roughly 120,000 distinct CDR3 sequences detected, roughly 6.7% appear once; the ten largest clones hold 2% to 3%. Many counts were recorded for this clonotype. This TCR derives from a man between 18 and 29 years old who received the YFV17D yellow fever vaccine. The V gene is TRBV6-5, the J gene TRBJ1-6, with TRBD1 as a possible D gene (5 bases). Sample: CD4+ T cells sorted from PBMCs, taken 9 to 10 days after the first yellow fever vaccination. The CDR3 spells CASREGNSPLHF. In nucleotides, the CDR3 is TGTGCCAGCAGAGAGGGGAATTCACCCCTCCACTTT.